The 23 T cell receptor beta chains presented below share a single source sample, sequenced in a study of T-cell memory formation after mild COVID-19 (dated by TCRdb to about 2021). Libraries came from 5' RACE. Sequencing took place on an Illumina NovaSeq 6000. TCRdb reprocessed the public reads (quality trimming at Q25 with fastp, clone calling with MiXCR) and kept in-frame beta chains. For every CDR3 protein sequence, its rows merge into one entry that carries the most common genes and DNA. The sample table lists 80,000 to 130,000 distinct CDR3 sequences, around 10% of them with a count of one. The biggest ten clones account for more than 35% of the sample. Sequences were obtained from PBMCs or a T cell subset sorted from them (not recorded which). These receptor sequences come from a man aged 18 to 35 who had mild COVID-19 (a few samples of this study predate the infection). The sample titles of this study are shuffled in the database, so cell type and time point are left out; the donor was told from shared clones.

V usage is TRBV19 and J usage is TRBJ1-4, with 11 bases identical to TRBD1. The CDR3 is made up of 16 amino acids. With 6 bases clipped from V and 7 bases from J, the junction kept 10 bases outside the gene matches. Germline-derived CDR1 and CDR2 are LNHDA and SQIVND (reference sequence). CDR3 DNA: TGTGCCAGTAGGACATCCGCCGGGACAGGGGGTGAAAAACTGTTTTTT. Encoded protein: CASRTSAGTGGEKLFF. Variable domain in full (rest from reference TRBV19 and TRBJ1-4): DGGITQSPKYLFRKEGQNVTLSCEQNLNHDAMYWYRQDPGQGLRLIYYSQIVNDFQKGDIAEGYSVSREKKESFPLTVTSAQKNPTAFYLCASRTSAGTGGEKLFFGSGTQLSVL.

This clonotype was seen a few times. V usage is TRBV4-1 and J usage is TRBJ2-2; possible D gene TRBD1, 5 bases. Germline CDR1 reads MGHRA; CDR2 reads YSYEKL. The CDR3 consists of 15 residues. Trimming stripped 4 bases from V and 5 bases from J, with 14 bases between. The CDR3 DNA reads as TGCGCCAGCAGCCCCCAGACAGTTTCAACCGGGGAGCTGTTTTTT. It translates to CASSPQTVSTGELFF.

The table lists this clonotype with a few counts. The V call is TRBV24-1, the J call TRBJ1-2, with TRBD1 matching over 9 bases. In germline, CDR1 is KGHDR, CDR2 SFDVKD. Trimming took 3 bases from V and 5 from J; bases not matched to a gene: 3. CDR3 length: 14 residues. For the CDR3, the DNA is TGTGCCACCAGTGATGTGGACAGGGGTTATGGCTACACCTTC. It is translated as CATSDVDRGYGYTF.

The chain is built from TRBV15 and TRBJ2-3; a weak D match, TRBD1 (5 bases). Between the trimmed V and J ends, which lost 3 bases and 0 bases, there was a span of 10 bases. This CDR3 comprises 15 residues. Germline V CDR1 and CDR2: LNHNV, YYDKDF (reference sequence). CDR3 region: CATSRNRRSTDTQYF. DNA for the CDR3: TGTGCCACCAGCAGGAACAGGCGTAGCACAGATACGCAGTATTTT.

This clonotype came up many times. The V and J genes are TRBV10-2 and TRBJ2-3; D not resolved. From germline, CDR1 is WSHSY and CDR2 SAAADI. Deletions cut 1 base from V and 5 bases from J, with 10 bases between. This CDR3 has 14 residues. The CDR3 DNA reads TGCGCCAGCAGTGAGTTAGTGGGGATAGATACGCAGTATTTT. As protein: CASSELVGIDTQYF.

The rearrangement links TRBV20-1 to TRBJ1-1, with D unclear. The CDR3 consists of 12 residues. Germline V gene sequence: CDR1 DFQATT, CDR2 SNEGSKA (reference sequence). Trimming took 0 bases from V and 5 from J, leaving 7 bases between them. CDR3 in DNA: TGCAGTGCTAGAGATCTAGGAACTGAAGCTTTCTTT. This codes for CSARDLGTEAFF.

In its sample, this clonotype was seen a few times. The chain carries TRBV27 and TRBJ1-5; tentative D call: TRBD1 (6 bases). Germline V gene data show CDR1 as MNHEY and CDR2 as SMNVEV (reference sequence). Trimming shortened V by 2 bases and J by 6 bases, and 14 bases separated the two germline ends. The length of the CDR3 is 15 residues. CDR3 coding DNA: TGTGCCAGCAGTTTAAGGGGCAGGGGTTTTCAGCCCCAGCATTTT. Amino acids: CASSLRGRGFQPQHF.

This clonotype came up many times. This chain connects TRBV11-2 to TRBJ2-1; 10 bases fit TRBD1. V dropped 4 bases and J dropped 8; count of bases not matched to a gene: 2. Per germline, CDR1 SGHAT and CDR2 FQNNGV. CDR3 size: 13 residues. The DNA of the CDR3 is TGTGCCAGCAGCTCGACAGGGGGCGATGAGCAGTTCTTC. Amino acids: CASSSTGGDEQFF.

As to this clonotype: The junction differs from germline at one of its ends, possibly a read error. The CDR3 loop is CASSQPEFNEQLF. The CDR3 DNA is TGCGCCAGCAGCCAACCAGAATTCAATGAGCAGTTATTC. The J gene is TRBJ2-1, the V gene TRBV4-1; D is uncertain. The CDR3 consists of 13 residues. Germline lookup yields CDR1 MGHRA and CDR2 YSYEKL.

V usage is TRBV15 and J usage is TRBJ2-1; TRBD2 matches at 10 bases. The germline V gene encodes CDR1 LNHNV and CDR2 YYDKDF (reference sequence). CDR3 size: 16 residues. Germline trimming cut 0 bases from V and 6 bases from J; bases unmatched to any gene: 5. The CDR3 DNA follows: TGTGCCACCAGCAGAGATCTAAGCGGGGGGGCCAATGAGCAGTTCTTC. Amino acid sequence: CATSRDLSGGANEQFF.

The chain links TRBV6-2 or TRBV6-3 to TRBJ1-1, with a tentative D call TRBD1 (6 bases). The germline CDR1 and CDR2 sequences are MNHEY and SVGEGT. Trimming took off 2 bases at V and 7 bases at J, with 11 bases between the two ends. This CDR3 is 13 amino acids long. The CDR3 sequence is CASSYGGRSEAFF. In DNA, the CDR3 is TGTGCCAGCAGTTACGGGGGGCGGAGTGAAGCTTTCTTT.

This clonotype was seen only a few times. The CDR3 DNA follows: TGTGCCAGCAGCCTGGGGACAGTCTTGAACACTGAAGCTTTCTTT. Its protein product is CASSLGTVLNTEAFF. The chain combines TRBV9 with TRBJ1-1, with 7 bases identical to TRBD1. From germline, CDR1 is SGDLS and CDR2 YYNGEE. The CDR3 loop spans 15 amino acids. With 4 bases clipped from V and 0 bases from J, the junction kept 6 bases outside the gene matches. The full variable domain, its missing parts supplied by reference TRBV9 and TRBJ1-1, is DSGVTQTPKHLITATGQRVTLRCSPRSGDLSVYWYQQSLDQGLQFLIQYYNGEERAKGNILERFSAQQFPDLHSELNLSSLELGDSALYFCASSLGTVLNTEAFFGQGTRLTVV.

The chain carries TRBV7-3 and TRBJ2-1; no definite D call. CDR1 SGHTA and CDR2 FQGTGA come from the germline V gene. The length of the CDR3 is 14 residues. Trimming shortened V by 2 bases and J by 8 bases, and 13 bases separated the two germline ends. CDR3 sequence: CASSLFSRRDEQFF. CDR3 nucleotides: TGTGCCAGCAGCTTATTTAGCAGGAGAGATGAGCAGTTCTTC.

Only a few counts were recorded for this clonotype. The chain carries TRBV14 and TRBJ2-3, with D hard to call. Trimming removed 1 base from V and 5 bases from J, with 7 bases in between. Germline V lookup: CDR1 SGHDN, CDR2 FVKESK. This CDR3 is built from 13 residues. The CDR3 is CASSQVAKDTQYF. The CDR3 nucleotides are TGTGCCAGCAGCCAAGTCGCCAAAGATACGCAGTATTTT.

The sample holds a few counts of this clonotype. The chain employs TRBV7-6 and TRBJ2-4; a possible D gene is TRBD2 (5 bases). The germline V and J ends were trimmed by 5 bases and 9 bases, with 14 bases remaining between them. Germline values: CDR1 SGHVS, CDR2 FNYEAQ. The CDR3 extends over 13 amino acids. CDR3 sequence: CASSPNGDGIQYF. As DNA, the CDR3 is TGTGCCAGCAGCCCAAACGGGGATGGCATTCAGTACTTC.

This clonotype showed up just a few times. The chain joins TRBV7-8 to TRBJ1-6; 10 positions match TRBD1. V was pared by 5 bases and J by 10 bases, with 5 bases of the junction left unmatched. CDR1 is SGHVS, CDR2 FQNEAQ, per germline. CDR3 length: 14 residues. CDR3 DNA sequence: TGTGCCAGCAGCACTTGGACAGGGGGGTCACCCCTCCACTTT. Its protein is CASSTWTGGSPLHF.

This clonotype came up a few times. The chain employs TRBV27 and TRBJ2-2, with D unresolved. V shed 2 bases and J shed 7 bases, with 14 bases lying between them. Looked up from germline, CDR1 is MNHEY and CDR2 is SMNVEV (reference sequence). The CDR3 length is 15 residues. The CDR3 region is CASSLAWEENGELFF. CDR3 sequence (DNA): TGTGCCAGCAGTTTAGCCTGGGAAGAAAACGGGGAGCTGTTTTTT.

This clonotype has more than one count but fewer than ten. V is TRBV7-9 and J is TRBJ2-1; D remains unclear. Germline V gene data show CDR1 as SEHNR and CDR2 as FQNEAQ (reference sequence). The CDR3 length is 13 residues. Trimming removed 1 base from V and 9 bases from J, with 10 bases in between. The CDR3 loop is CASSLGPIGEQFF. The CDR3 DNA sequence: TGTGCCAGCAGCTTAGGTCCCATTGGTGAGCAGTTCTTC.

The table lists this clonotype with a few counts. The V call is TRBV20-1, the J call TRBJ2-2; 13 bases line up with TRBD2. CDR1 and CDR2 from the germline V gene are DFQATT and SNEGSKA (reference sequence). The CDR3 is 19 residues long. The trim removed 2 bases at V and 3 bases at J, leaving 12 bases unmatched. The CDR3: CSARSGFSGLAGDTGELFF. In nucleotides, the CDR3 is TGCAGTGCTAGATCTGGGTTCTCCGGACTAGCGGGGGACACCGGGGAGCTGTTTTTT.

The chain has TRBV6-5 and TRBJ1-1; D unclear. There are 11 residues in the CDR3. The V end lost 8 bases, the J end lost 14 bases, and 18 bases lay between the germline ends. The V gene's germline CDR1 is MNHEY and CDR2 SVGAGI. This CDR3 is CASDSTSETFF. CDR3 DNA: TGTGCCAGCGATTCCACCTCGGAGACCTTCTTT.

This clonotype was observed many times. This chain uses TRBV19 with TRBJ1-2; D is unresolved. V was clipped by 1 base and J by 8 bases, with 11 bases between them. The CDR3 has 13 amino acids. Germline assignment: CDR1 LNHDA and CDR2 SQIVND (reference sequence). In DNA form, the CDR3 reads TGTGCCAGTAGTATAGCTCGCCAGACCGGCTACACCTTC. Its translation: CASSIARQTGYTF.

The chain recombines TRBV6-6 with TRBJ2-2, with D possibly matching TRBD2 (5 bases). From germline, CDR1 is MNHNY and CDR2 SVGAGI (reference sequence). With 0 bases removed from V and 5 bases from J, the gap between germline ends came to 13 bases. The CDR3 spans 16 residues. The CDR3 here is CASSYSSRLPTGELFF. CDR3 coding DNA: TGTGCCAGCAGTTACTCTTCACGACTACCTACCGGGGAGCTGTTTTTT.

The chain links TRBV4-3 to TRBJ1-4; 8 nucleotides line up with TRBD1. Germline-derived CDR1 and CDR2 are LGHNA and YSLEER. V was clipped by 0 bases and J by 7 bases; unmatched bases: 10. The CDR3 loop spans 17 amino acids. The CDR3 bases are TGCGCCAGCAGCCAAGATCCTTGGGCAGGACAGGGTGAAAAACTGTTTTTT. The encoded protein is CASSQDPWAGQGEKLFF.